The present TCR beta chain was sequenced within a study of beta chain features in type 1 diabetes. The study's findings and limits: Researchers report that Type 1 diabetes patients had moderately but significantly shorter TCRB CDR3s across all four CD4+ subsets.

Isolated RNA was reverse transcribed in full, so expressed TCRB transcripts were sequenced. Data came from immunoSEQ multiplex PCR; TCRdb stores just in-frame clones and leaves some out. The sample contains about 650,000 clones, roughly an eighth of which appear only once. Comment on this clone: What it binds is not known.

Germline V gene lookup returns CDR1 GTSNPN and CDR2 SVGIG (reference sequence). The CDR3 consists of 14 residues. Trimming left V 2 bases short and J 2 bases short, with 12 bases between. The clonotype was recovered from a man aged 25-45 years with type 1 diabetes. The chain links TRBV30 to TRBJ1-2; D possibly corresponds to TRBD1 (5 bases). The sequenced sample was naive CD4+ T cells from blood. Here the CDR3 reads CAWSTAGLNYGYTF. CDR3 nucleotide sequence: TGTGCCTGGAGTACCGCGGGACTGAACTATGGCTACACCTTC.